This paragraph covers one T cell receptor beta chain sequence. Samples had at least 7 million PBMCs isolated from them. Total RNA amounts of at least 6 micrograms were extracted per sample. The sample is drawn from a study of blood T cells in healthy people across ages. Combining a sample-barcoded 5' primer with a J-beta primer mix, a second PCR ran for 7 to 11 cycles. TCRdb ran MiXCR on the 5' RACE reads and lists one entry per CDR3 protein. The top ten clones hold roughly 12% of a sample with approximately 940,000 distinct CDR3 sequences, about 48% of them seen once. The sequenced sample was blood. The clonotype was recovered from a man aged 25 to 40 in good health.

The CDR3 DNA reads TGTGCGGTTTCAGGTCTAGGGGCTGAAGCTTTCTTT. It encodes CAVSGLGAEAFF. The V call is TRBV30, the J call TRBJ1-1, with D possibly being TRBD1 (5 bases). The germline V gene encodes CDR1 GTSNPN and CDR2 SVGIG (reference sequence). The CDR3 runs to 12 residues. Based on the CDR3 plus reference TRBV30 and TRBJ1-1, the full variable domain is SQTIHQWPATLVQPVGSPLSLECTVEGTSNPNLYWYRQAAGRGLQLLFYSVGIGQISSEVPQNLSASRPQDRQFILSSKKLLLSDSGFYLCAVSGLGAEAFFGQGTRLTVV.